The entry that follows covers one T cell receptor beta chain sequence. Its antigen is still unknown. An assay was performed, and its level was deep. Genomic DNA belonging to each subset was distributed in equal measure over several immunoSEQ plates. The method was immunoSEQ multiplex PCR; TCRdb's version includes in-frame clones alone and lacks a portion of them. Of roughly 2,500,000 clones listed, over 85% are singletons. This sample was included in a study of shared clonotypes between healthy human individuals. General study results and limits: Some clonotypes were shared by all four sorted-subset donors, while others were not shared. The non-shared ones had lower generation probabilities than the shared ones.

CDR1 is LGHNT and CDR2 is FRNRAP in the germline V gene. V was cut by 5 bases and J by 6 bases, with 17 bases left in between. This CDR3 has 14 residues. The sample taken for sequencing was naive CD4+ T cells from PBMCs. Regarding subset: CD45RA+ positively selected. This sequence originates from a man aged 18 to 30 in good health. Some clones in this sample may be carry-over from other donors' samples. The chain employs TRBV12-5 and TRBJ2-7, with a tentative D call TRBD2 (6 bases). Here the CDR3 reads CASGRGLAPTEQYF. For the CDR3, the DNA is TGTGCTAGTGGTCGGGGACTGGCGCCGACCGAGCAGTACTTC.